The 7 T cell receptor beta chains below were found in one sample sequenced in a study of T cell responses to AZD1222 COVID-19 vaccine. Repertoires were generated with immunoSEQ multiplex PCR, while TCRdb's copy carries only in-frame clones and drops some. This table holds over 85,000 clones, about 90% found once. Sequencing was performed on peripheral blood, taken 28 days after the second AZD1222 dose. The receptors were sampled from an adult who received the AZD1222 COVID-19 vaccine.

The chain is built from TRBV19 and TRBJ2-3; D might be TRBD2 (5 bases). Germline-derived CDR1 and CDR2 are LNHDA and SQIVND (reference sequence). Trimming removed 10 bases at V and 1 base at J, with 15 bases between. The CDR3 has 14 amino acids. As DNA, the CDR3 is TGTGCCACCACGAGGACTTTGGGCACAGATACGCAGTATTTT. It yields the protein CATTRTLGTDTQYF.

This sequence joins TRBV19 and TRBJ1-3; unclear D gene. The CDR3 loop spans 15 amino acids. V shed 3 bases and J shed 0 bases, with 9 bases lying between them. Per germline, CDR1 LNHDA and CDR2 SQIVND (reference sequence). CDR3 sequence: CASSMVMASGNTIYF. CDR3 nucleotide sequence: TGTGCCAGTAGTATGGTGATGGCCTCTGGAAACACCATATATTTT.

The chain carries TRBV6-6 and TRBJ1-5, with D possibly TRBD1 on 6 matching bases. CDR1 MNHNY and CDR2 SVGAGI come from the germline V gene (reference sequence). This CDR3 is 19 amino acids long. Deletions cut 5 bases from V and 7 bases from J, with 30 bases between. The CDR3 bases are TGTGCCAGCAGTCACAGAGCGATTACGGACAGTCGAGGGGGACAGCCCCAGCATTTT. Translated, it gives CASSHRAITDSRGGQPQHF.

The chain carries TRBV7-9 and TRBJ2-7, with D uncertain. The CDR3 covers 11 residues. Deletions cut 1 base from V and 4 bases from J, with 2 bases between. CDR1 is SEHNR and CDR2 is FQNEAQ in the germline V gene (reference sequence). The CDR3 DNA reads TGTGCCAGCAGCTTAGAATACGAGCAGTACTTC. Its protein product is CASSLEYEQYF.

The CDR3 loop is CASSQGDTGELFF. DNA for the CDR3: TGTGCCAGCAGCCAGGGGGACACCGGGGAGCTGTTTTTT. The chain carries TRBV7-3 and TRBJ2-2; 7 bases are a match to TRBD1. This CDR3 is built from 13 residues. Germline trimming cut 5 bases from V and 3 bases from J; bases unmatched to any gene: 0. CDR1 is SGHTA, CDR2 FQGTGA, per germline.

V usage is TRBV18 and J usage is TRBJ1-1; the D is unclear. The germline CDR1 and CDR2 sequences are KGHSH and LQKENI. This CDR3 comprises 13 residues. Trimming cost V 2 bases and J 5 bases, with 9 bases left between them. Here the CDR3 DNA reads TGTGCCAGCTCACCATTGGTAGATACTGAAGCTTTCTTT. As protein: CASSPLVDTEAFF.

The chain links TRBV10-3 to TRBJ1-1; the match to TRBD1 covers 7 bases. Looked up from germline, CDR1 is ENHRY and CDR2 is SYGVKD. The CDR3 runs 12 residues. Trimming at V came to 11 bases and at J to 0 bases, leaving 3 bases not matched to a gene. CDR3 amino acids: CASGQVNTEAFF. As DNA, the CDR3 is TGTGCCTCAGGACAGGTGAACACTGAAGCTTTCTTT.